This T cell receptor beta chain was observed in a study of blood T cell repertoires in COVID-19. The study recruited people aged 18 to 89 years across about two dozen US areas. V lost 3 bases and J lost 5, with 11 bases in between. CDR1 is SGHTA, CDR2 FQGTGA, per germline. This CDR3 region has 13 residues. Assay used: immunoSEQ multiplex PCR; TCRdb lists only in-frame clones, some missing. The data hold more than 200,000 clones, with more than 85% observed a single time. What was sequenced was PBMCs or T cells enriched from blood (not recorded which). This receptor was identified in a woman in her fifties or sixties who had recovered from COVID-19. J is TRBJ2-7 and V is TRBV7-3; no reliable D call. The CDR3 is CASSLSGFDEQYF. DNA for the CDR3: TGTGCCAGCAGCTTGTCCGGGTTCGACGAGCAGTACTTC. Using reference TRBV7-3 and TRBJ2-7 for the parts outside the CDR3, the full variable domain is GAGVSQTPSNKVTEKGKYVELRCDPISGHTALYWYRQSLGQGPEFLIYFQGTGAADDSGLPNDRFFAVRPEGSVSTLKIQRTERGDSAVYLCASSLSGFDEQYFGPGTRLTVT.